The TCR beta chain under discussion was sequenced for a study of molecular identifiers for immune sequencing clone quantification. A single record per CDR3 protein comes from TCRdb applying MiXCR to the PCR reads. The table has tens of thousands of distinct CDR3 sequences, under 20% seen once. General observations from the study: More than 98% of effector molecules, versus under 1% of naive-cell molecules, belonged to clones above 20 RNA copies.

This CDR3 has 13 amino acids. From germline, CDR1 is SEHNR and CDR2 FQNEAQ (reference sequence). The ends were cut back, 5 bases at V and 7 bases at J, with 14 bases in the middle. At least ten counts were recorded for this clonotype. The antigen is unknown. This rearrangement joins TRBV7-9 to TRBJ1-1; D unclear. The specimen was naive CD8+ T cells from blood, with Jurkat cell RNA spiked in. As to subset: FACS-sorted CD8+CD4-CCR7+CD45RA+ naive T cells. This sequence was found in a human donor in good health. Some libraries in this study had Jurkat cell RNA spiked in. CDR3 nucleotides: TGTGCCAGCAGCCCCGAGGGCACGGGTGAAGCTTTCTTT. Its translation is CASSPEGTGEAFF.